This T cell receptor beta chain was recovered during a study of blood T cell repertoires in COVID-19. Overall study context: The United States, Italy and Spain were the sources of the acute and convalescent COVID-19 samples. PBMCs, B-cell-depleted T cells, or T cells provided the cDNA or gDNA that made up the material.

Source study methods: Reference gene primer amplification in the assay estimated nucleated cell counts. Method: immunoSEQ multiplex PCR; TCRdb's copy keeps in-frame clones and lacks some. V, J and clone size reflect that table, while D and trimming were determined from the DNA. The sample has approximately 90,000 clones; 70% to 80% are singletons. Input material: peripheral blood. The origin of this receptor is a human donor in a cohort sampled during active COVID-19.

The chain's CDR3 is CASSTFYEQYF. The CDR3 DNA reads as TGTGCCAGCAGCACATTTTACGAGCAGTACTTC. The genes are TRBV3-1 (or the pseudogene TRBV3-2) and TRBJ2-7; D is uncertain. This CDR3 spans 11 amino acids. The V gene lost 5 bases and the J gene lost 4 bases, with 6 bases spanning the gap. CDR1 and CDR2 from the germline V gene are LGHDT and YNNKEL (reference sequence).